This T cell receptor (beta chain) was profiled in a study of blood T cell repertoires in COVID-19. Profiled with immunoSEQ multiplex PCR; TCRdb holds only in-frame clones, not every one. The sample lists about 200,000 clones; roughly 80% were seen once. CDR1 is LGHDT, CDR2 YNNKEL, per germline (reference sequence). The CDR3 totals 14 residues. V shed 4 bases and J 9 bases; nucleotides not matched to a gene: 6. The sample comprised peripheral blood. This receptor was identified in a woman aged 80 or over with acute or convalescent COVID-19. The chain joins TRBV3-1 (or the pseudogene TRBV3-2) to TRBJ1-6; 7 nucleotides align to TRBD1. DNA for the CDR3: TGTGCCAGCAGCCTTCGACAGGGAGGTTCACCCCTCCACTTT. Protein product: CASSLRQGGSPLHF.